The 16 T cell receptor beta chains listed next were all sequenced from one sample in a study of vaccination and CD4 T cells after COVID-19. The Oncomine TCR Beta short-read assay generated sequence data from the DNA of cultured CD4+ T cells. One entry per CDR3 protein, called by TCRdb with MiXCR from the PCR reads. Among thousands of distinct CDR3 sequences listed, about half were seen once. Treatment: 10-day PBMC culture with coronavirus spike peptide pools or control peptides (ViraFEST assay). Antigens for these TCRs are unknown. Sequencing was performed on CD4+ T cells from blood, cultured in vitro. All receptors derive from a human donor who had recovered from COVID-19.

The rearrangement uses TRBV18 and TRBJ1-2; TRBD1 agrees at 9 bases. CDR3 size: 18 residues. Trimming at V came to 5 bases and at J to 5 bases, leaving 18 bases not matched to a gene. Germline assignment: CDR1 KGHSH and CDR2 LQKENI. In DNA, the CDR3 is TGTGCCAGCTCATCACGTAATGAGTGGGACAGGGAAGGTTATGGCTACACCTTC. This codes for CASSSRNEWDREGYGYTF.

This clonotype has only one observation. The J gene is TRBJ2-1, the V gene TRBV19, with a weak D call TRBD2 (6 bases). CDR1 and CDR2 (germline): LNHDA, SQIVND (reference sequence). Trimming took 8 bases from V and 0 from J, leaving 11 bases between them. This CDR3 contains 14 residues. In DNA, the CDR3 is TGTGCCAGTGGCCGGGAGACCTCCTACAATGAGCAGTTCTTC. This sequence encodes CASGRETSYNEQFF. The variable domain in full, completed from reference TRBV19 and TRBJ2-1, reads DGGITQSPKYLFRKEGQNVTLSCEQNLNHDAMYWYRQDPGQGLRLIYYSQIVNDFQKGDIAEGYSVSREKKESFPLTVTSAQKNPTAFYLCASGRETSYNEQFFGPGTRLTVL.

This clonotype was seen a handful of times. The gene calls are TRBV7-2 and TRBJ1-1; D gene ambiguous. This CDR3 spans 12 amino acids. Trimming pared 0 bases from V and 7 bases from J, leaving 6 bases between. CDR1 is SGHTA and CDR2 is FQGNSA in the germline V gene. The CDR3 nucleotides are TGTGCCAGCAGCTTAGCCGGGTTTGAAGCTTTCTTT. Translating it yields CASSLAGFEAFF.

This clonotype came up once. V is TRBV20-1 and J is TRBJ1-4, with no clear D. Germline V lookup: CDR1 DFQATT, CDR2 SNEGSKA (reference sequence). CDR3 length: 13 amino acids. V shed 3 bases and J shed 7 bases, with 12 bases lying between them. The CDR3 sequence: CSARYPVAEKLFF. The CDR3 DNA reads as TGCAGTGCTAGGTACCCGGTAGCTGAAAAACTGTTTTTT.

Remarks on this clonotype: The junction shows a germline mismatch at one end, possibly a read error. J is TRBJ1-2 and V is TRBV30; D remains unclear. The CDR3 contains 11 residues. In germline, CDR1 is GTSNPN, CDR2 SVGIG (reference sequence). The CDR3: CASADTVGPAF. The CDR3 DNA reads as TGTGCCTCGGCGGATACCGTCGGCCCAGCCTTC.

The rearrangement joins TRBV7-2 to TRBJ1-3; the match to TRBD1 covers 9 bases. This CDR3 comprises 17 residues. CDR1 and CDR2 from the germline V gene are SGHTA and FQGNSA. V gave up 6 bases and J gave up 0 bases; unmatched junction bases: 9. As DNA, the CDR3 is TGTGCCAGCAGTCTAGGGGGACAGGGCCTCTCTGGAAACACCATATATTTT. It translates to CASSLGGQGLSGNTIYF.

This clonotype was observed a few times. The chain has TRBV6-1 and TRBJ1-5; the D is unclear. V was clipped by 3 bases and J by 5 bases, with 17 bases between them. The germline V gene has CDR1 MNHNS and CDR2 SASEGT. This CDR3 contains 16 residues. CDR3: CASSEKWTRADQPQHF. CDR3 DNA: TGTGCCAGCAGTGAGAAATGGACTCGCGCCGATCAGCCCCAGCATTTT.

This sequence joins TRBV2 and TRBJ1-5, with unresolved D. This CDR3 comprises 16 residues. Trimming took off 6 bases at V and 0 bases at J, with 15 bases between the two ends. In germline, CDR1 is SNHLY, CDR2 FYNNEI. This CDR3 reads CASREAVTYSNQPQHF. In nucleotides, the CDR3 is TGTGCCAGCAGGGAGGCAGTTACCTATAGCAATCAGCCCCAGCATTTT.

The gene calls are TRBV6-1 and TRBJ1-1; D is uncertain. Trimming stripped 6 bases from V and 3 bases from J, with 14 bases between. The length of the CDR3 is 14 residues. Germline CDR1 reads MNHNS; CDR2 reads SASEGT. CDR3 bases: TGTGCCAGCAGCCCCTCGGGGAGGGACACTGAAGCTTTCTTT. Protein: CASSPSGRDTEAFF.

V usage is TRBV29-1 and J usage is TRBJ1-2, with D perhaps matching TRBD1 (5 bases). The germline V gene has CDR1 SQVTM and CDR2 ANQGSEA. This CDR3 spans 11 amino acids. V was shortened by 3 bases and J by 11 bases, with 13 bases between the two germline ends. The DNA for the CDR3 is TGCAGCGTTGAGGGACGAGCCCTTTACACCTTC. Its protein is CSVEGRALYTF.

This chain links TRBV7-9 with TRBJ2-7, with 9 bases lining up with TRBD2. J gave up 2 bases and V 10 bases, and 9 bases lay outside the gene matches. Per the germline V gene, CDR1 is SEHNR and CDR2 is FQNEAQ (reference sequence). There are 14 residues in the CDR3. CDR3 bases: TGTGCCATTAGTACCGGGACTAGCACCTACGAGCAGTACTTC. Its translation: CAISTGTSTYEQYF.

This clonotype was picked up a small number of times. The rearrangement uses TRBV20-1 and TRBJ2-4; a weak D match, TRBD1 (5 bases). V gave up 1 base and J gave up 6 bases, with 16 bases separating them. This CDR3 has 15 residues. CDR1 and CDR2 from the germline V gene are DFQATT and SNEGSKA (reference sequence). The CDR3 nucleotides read TGCAGTGCTAGAGCCCCTGAAGGGGCCGTAAACATTCAGTACTTC. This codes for CSARAPEGAVNIQYF.

The CDR3 DNA sequence: TGTGCCAGCAGCTCCGGTTGGGAGCAGTACTTC. As protein: CASSSGWEQYF. The chain is built from TRBV7-2 and TRBJ2-7; D gene uncertain. V shed 4 bases and J shed 7 bases, with 8 bases lying between them. Per germline, CDR1 SGHTA and CDR2 FQGNSA. The CDR3 totals 11 residues.

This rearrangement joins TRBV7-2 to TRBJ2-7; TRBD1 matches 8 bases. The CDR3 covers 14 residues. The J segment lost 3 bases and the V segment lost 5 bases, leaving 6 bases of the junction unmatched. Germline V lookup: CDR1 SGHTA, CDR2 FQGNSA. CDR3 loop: CASSHAGGNYEQYF. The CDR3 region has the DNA TGTGCCAGCAGCCACGCAGGGGGCAACTACGAGCAGTACTTC.

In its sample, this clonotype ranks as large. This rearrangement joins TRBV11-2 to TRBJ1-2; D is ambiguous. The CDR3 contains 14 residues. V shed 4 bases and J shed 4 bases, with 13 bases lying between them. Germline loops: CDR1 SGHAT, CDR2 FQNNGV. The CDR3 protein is CASSSGGSPYGYTF. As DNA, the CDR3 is TGTGCCAGCAGCTCTGGTGGGAGCCCCTATGGCTACACCTTC.

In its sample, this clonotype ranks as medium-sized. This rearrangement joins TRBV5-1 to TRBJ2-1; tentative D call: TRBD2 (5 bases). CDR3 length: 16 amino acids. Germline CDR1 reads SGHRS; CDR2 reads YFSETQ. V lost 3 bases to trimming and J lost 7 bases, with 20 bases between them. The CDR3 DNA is TGCGCCAGCAGCTCCCTACGGGATTTCGCTACAAATGAGCAGTTCTTC. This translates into CASSSLRDFATNEQFF.